This T cell receptor (beta chain) came from a study of T-cell memory formation after mild COVID-19. Findings and limits, study-wide: Cross-reactive memory apparently joined, as some responding clones appeared in pre-infection memory.

This clonotype has at least ten counts. Its antigen is not identified. V was trimmed by 6 bases and J by 4 bases, leaving 10 bases between them. Germline V lookup: CDR1 SGHTA, CDR2 FQGNSA. The CDR3 runs 13 residues. In TCRdb, the 5' RACE reads were re-called with MiXCR into one record per CDR3 protein. This repertoire shows approximately 240,000 distinct CDR3 sequences, about a sixth found once; its top ten account for approximately 3.5%. Sample: PBMCs or a T cell subset sorted from them (not recorded which). This rearrangement joins TRBV7-2 to TRBJ1-5; D is perhaps TRBD1 (6 bases). The sequence came from a man between 18 and 29 years old who had mild COVID-19 (a few samples of this study predate the infection). Cell type and time point are not known. CDR3 DNA sequence: TGTGCCAGCAGTCTGACAGGTAATCAGCCCCAGCATTTT. As protein: CASSLTGNQPQHF.